The 31 T cell receptor beta chains given below trace back to one sample, sequenced in a study of cytomegalovirus exposure and HLA in healthy donors (TCRdb year 2017). Receptor amplification or capture employed the immunoSEQ multiplex PCR assay. TCRdb took over this immuneACCESS table, retaining in-frame rearrangements with V and J assigned. Such tables are incomplete; in checked studies, under half of the missing clones stem from an unresolved V gene, and the remainder is unexplained. This sample gives some 110,000 clones in total; 86% of them show up just once. The top ten constitute roughly 5.3% of the sample. The sample taken for sequencing was PBMCs. All receptors come from a young man in good health and CMV-seronegative.

V and J are TRBV7-2 and TRBJ1-4, with 7 nucleotides matching TRBD1. Germline V gene sequence: CDR1 SGHTA, CDR2 FQGNSA. CDR3 length: 17 residues. Trimming at V came to 2 bases and at J to 0 bases, leaving 6 bases not matched to a gene. The CDR3, as DNA: TGTGCCAGCAGCTTATTCGGGACAGCTACAACTAATGAAAAACTGTTTTTT. It codes for CASSLFGTATTNEKLFF.

The chain carries TRBV5-6 and TRBJ1-5, with a weak D call TRBD1 (5 bases). V gave up 0 bases and J gave up 6 bases, with 19 bases separating them. The CDR3 has 17 amino acids. The V gene's germline CDR1 is SGHDT and CDR2 YYEEEE. CDR3 region: CASSLGAGGRQTQPQHF. CDR3 DNA: TGTGCCAGCAGCTTGGGTGCGGGGGGGAGGCAAACTCAGCCCCAGCATTTT.

This chain connects TRBV18 to TRBJ2-1, with 12 bases identical to TRBD2. Germline V gene sequence: CDR1 KGHSH, CDR2 LQKENI. The CDR3 loop spans 15 amino acids. The junction had 8 bases not matched to a gene; V was cut back by 5 bases and J by 9 bases. CDR3 coding DNA: TGTGCCAGCTCAGCCACTAGCGGGGGGAATGGTGAGCAGTTCTTC. Protein sequence: CASSATSGGNGEQFF.

As DNA, the CDR3 is TGTGCCAGCAGCCAATTAGCGGGGGGCAAGTACGAGCAGTACTTC. Its translation is CASSQLAGGKYEQYF. V usage is TRBV4-2 and J usage is TRBJ2-7, with TRBD2 matching 10 bases. The length of the CDR3 is 15 residues. Germline values: CDR1 LGHNA, CDR2 YNFKEQ. V lost 2 bases and J lost 4; bases outside the gene matches: 5.

CDR3 sequence: CASSALGRGRGHEQFF. CDR3 DNA sequence: TGTGCCAGCAGCGCCCTGGGACGGGGGAGAGGCCATGAGCAGTTCTTC. J is TRBJ2-1 and V is TRBV7-2; a weak D match, TRBD2 (6 bases). In germline, CDR1 is SGHTA, CDR2 FQGNSA. This CDR3 has 16 amino acids. V shed 5 bases and J shed 8 bases, with 22 bases lying between them.

The chain combines TRBV4-1 with TRBJ2-7; 8 nucleotides align to TRBD1. Germline V lookup: CDR1 MGHRA, CDR2 YSYEKL. The V and J ends lost 3 bases and 6 bases, in that order; junction bases with no gene match: 7. CDR3 length equals 14 residues. In nucleotides, the CDR3 is TGCGCCAGCAGCCAGACAATAACAGGGGGCGAGCAGTACTTC. This codes for CASSQTITGGEQYF.

This sequence joins TRBV6-5 and TRBJ2-7; D perhaps matches TRBD1 (6 bases). Between the trimmed V and J ends, which lost 0 bases and 5 bases, there was a span of 14 bases. Germline CDR1 is MNHEY and CDR2 is SVGAGI. The CDR3 loop spans 15 amino acids. The CDR3: CASSYSLNRAHEQYF. In nucleotides, the CDR3 is TGTGCCAGCAGTTACTCCCTGAACAGGGCCCACGAGCAGTACTTC.

This rearrangement joins TRBV30 to TRBJ1-2, with D tentatively TRBD1 (6 bases). Trimming cost V 3 bases and J 6 bases, with 11 bases left between them. Germline loops: CDR1 GTSNPN, CDR2 SVGIG (reference sequence). The CDR3 runs to 12 residues. This CDR3 is CAWSGGHNGYTF. CDR3 DNA sequence: TGTGCCTGGAGCGGGGGGCATAATGGCTACACCTTC.

The rearrangement joins TRBV5-1 to TRBJ2-7; TRBD1 agrees at 8 bases. V dropped 4 bases and J dropped 2; count of bases not matched to a gene: 5. This CDR3 region has 14 residues. Looked up from germline, CDR1 is SGHRS and CDR2 is YFSETQ. The CDR3 region is CASSIRQGTYEQYF. The CDR3 DNA reads as TGCGCCAGCAGCATCCGACAGGGGACCTACGAGCAGTACTTC.

This chain uses TRBV5-1 with TRBJ1-2; D might be TRBD1 (5 bases). The CDR3 sequence is 13 residues long. The V end was cut by 5 bases, the J end by 7 bases, with 15 bases between. Germline loops: CDR1 SGHRS, CDR2 YFSETQ. CDR3 loop: CASRVVRDGGYTF. The CDR3 DNA sequence: TGCGCCAGCAGAGTAGTCAGGGATGGTGGCTACACCTTC.

V gene TRBV18 combines with J gene TRBJ2-2; D perhaps matches TRBD1 (5 bases). This CDR3 spans 16 amino acids. Trimming pared 1 base from V and 11 bases from J, leaving 20 bases between. Germline V gene data show CDR1 as KGHSH and CDR2 as LQKENI. CDR3: CASSPQVAGVTGELFF. CDR3 sequence (DNA): TGTGCCAGCTCACCACAGGTCGCAGGAGTTACAGGAGAGCTGTTTTTT.

CDR3 residues: CASSPKGLAGGDEQFF. CDR3 sequence (DNA): TGTGCCAGCAGCCCCAAGGGCTTAGCGGGAGGAGATGAGCAGTTCTTC. The rearrangement links TRBV7-6 to TRBJ2-1; 10 bases fit TRBD2. The CDR3 has 16 amino acids. V trimming: 5 bases; J trimming: 8 bases; junction bases outside the gene matches: 12. CDR1 is SGHVS and CDR2 is FNYEAQ in the germline V gene.

This clone was counted between two and nine times. The chain couples TRBV6-6 to TRBJ1-5; D is perhaps TRBD1 (5 bases). V lost 5 bases and J 4 bases, leaving 12 bases between the germline ends. Germline-derived CDR1 and CDR2 are MNHNY and SVGAGI (reference sequence). This CDR3 is built from 14 residues. Here the CDR3 DNA reads TGTGCCAGCAGTACGGGGGTTGGTAATCAGCCCCAGCATTTT. Translated: CASSTGVGNQPQHF.

This rearrangement joins TRBV4-1 to TRBJ2-5; D is perhaps TRBD2 (6 bases). This CDR3 comprises 17 residues. The germline gives CDR1 MGHRA, CDR2 YSYEKL. V was clipped by 4 bases and J by 1 base, with 19 bases between them. The CDR3 reads CASSLSSQRVIQETQYF. CDR3 nucleotide sequence: TGCGCCAGCAGCCTTAGCAGCCAGCGGGTGATCCAAGAGACCCAGTACTTC.

This chain connects TRBV19 to TRBJ2-7; D is possibly TRBD1 (5 bases). The germline V and J ends were trimmed by 3 bases and 6 bases, with 15 bases remaining between them. This CDR3 is built from 14 residues. Per germline, CDR1 LNHDA and CDR2 SQIVND (reference sequence). In DNA form, the CDR3 reads TGTGCCAGTAGTATCCAGGGCGGCTTCCTCGAGCAGTACTTC. Amino acid sequence: CASSIQGGFLEQYF.

The chain uses TRBV28 and TRBJ2-1, with 9 positions matching TRBD2. The CDR3 covers 16 residues. Germline CDR1 reads MDHEN; CDR2 reads SYDVKM. The V gene end was trimmed by 1 base and the J gene end by 0 bases; junction bases not matched to a gene: 1. Written as DNA, the CDR3 is TGTGCCAGCAGTTTATATAGCGGGAGCTCCTACAATGAGCAGTTCTTC. It is translated as CASSLYSGSSYNEQFF.

The chain links TRBV30 to TRBJ1-5; D is ambiguous. Germline V gene lookup returns CDR1 GTSNPN and CDR2 SVGIG (reference sequence). V lost 3 bases, J lost 1 base, and 13 bases lay in between. This CDR3 has 15 residues. CDR3 coding DNA: TGTGCCTGGAGAGGCGGAGGGAGGAGCAATCAGCCCCAGCATTTT. This codes for CAWRGGGRSNQPQHF. Drawing the rest from reference TRBV30 and TRBJ1-5, the complete variable domain is SQTIHQWPATLVQPVGSPLSLECTVEGTSNPNLYWYRQAAGRGLQLLFYSVGIGQISSEVPQNLSASRPQDRQFILSSKKLLLSDSGFYLCAWRGGGRSNQPQHFGDGTRLSIL.

The chain recombines TRBV30 with TRBJ2-5; D possibly corresponds to TRBD2 (6 bases). Deletions cut 4 bases from V and 1 base from J, with 13 bases between. Germline V lookup: CDR1 GTSNPN, CDR2 SVGIG (reference sequence). This CDR3 has 14 amino acids. The CDR3 is CAWTPGGPQETQYF. CDR3 DNA: TGTGCCTGGACCCCCGGGGGTCCCCAAGAGACCCAGTACTTC.

This clone appeared a few times. This chain joins TRBV27 and TRBJ2-1; 9 nucleotides align to TRBD2. Germline V gene sequence: CDR1 MNHEY, CDR2 SMNVEV (reference sequence). This CDR3 comprises 16 residues. The V segment lost 2 bases and the J segment 7 bases; nucleotides outside the gene matches: 9. The CDR3 region is CASSLPLGGGGNEQFF. In nucleotides, the CDR3 is TGTGCCAGCAGTTTACCCCTAGGCGGGGGGGGAAATGAGCAGTTCTTC.

The V call is TRBV30, the J call TRBJ1-5; TRBD1 agrees at 8 bases. The germline gives CDR1 GTSNPN, CDR2 SVGIG (reference sequence). Trimming removed 0 bases from V and 6 bases from J; junction bases left unmatched: 7. This CDR3 is built from 15 residues. The CDR3 nucleotides read TGTGCCTGGAGTGTAGGACAGGGCGTTTCTCAGCCCCAGCATTTT. Translating gives CAWSVGQGVSQPQHF.

This clone has only one observation. V and J are TRBV25-1 and TRBJ2-7; D perhaps matches TRBD1 (5 bases). The V end was cut by 0 bases, the J end by 6 bases, with 9 bases between. The CDR3 extends over 13 amino acids. From germline, CDR1 is MGHDK and CDR2 SYGVNS. The CDR3 spells CASSEYKTAEQYF. The CDR3 coding sequence is TGTGCCAGCAGTGAATATAAGACAGCCGAGCAGTACTTC.

The CDR3 nucleotides are TGTGCCAGCAGCTTACTAGTTACCTACGAGCAGTACTTC. Translated, it gives CASSLLVTYEQYF. The rearrangement links TRBV7-2 to TRBJ2-7; D unresolved. Trimming removed 2 bases from V and 2 bases from J, with 7 bases in between. This CDR3 contains 13 residues. Germline CDR1 is SGHTA and CDR2 is FQGNSA.

The chain has TRBV7-9 and TRBJ1-3; no reliable D call. CDR3 length: 15 amino acids. Germline-derived CDR1 and CDR2 are SEHNR and FQNEAQ (reference sequence). The ends were cut back, 10 bases at V and 0 bases at J, with 16 bases in the middle. The CDR3 bases are TGTGCCACCCCCTTTGGGCCAAGCTCTGGAAACACCATATATTTT. Amino acids: CATPFGPSSGNTIYF.

This clone was counted only a few times. The chain recombines TRBV6-1 with TRBJ2-7; TRBD2 is a possible D gene (6 bases). Germline lookup yields CDR1 MNHNS and CDR2 SASEGT. The CDR3 contains 15 residues. Trimming removed 1 base at V and 6 bases at J, with 16 bases between. CDR3 region: CASSEGGGRFSEQYF. The CDR3 DNA reads as TGTGCCAGCAGTGAAGGGGGAGGCAGGTTCAGCGAGCAGTACTTC.

The chain uses TRBV19 and TRBJ1-1, with D possibly TRBD1 on 6 matching bases. Trimming cost V 6 bases and J 4 bases, with 15 bases left between them. CDR3 size: 14 residues. Germline CDR1 is LNHDA and CDR2 is SQIVND (reference sequence). For the CDR3, the DNA is TGTGCCAGTAGCAGAGTAGGCAGGGGCACTGAAGCTTTCTTT. It is translated as CASSRVGRGTEAFF. Filled out from reference TRBV19 and TRBJ1-1, the complete variable domain reads DGGITQSPKYLFRKEGQNVTLSCEQNLNHDAMYWYRQDPGQGLRLIYYSQIVNDFQKGDIAEGYSVSREKKESFPLTVTSAQKNPTAFYLCASSRVGRGTEAFFGQGTRLTVV.

The rearrangement uses TRBV18 and TRBJ2-3; TRBD1 aligns across 8 bases. The junction had 6 bases not matched to a gene; V was cut back by 6 bases and J by 1 base. This CDR3 is 15 amino acids long. Germline V CDR1 and CDR2: KGHSH, LQKENI. CDR3 amino acids: CASSEGTGRTDTQYF. DNA for the CDR3: TGTGCCAGCTCGGAGGGGACAGGACGCACAGATACGCAGTATTTT.

On this clone itself: Other DNA sequences in the same sample also yield this CDR3. V is TRBV30 and J is TRBJ1-4; tentatively, D is TRBD1 (6 bases). Germline values: CDR1 GTSNPN, CDR2 SVGIG (reference sequence). The V and J ends lost 1 base and 3 bases respectively, with 9 bases between them. The CDR3 runs to 14 residues. CDR3 nucleotide sequence: TGTGCCTGGAGTGGCCAGGGGTCTAATGAAAAACTGTTTTTT. Translating it yields CAWSGQGSNEKLFF.

This chain joins TRBV28 and TRBJ1-2; TRBD1 matches 7 bases. Germline V gene sequence: CDR1 MDHEN, CDR2 SYDVKM. The J segment lost 2 bases and the V segment lost 3 bases, leaving 3 bases of the junction unmatched. The CDR3 spans 14 residues. The CDR3 reads CASSFPTGNYGYTF. In DNA, the CDR3 is TGTGCCAGCAGTTTCCCGACAGGGAACTATGGCTACACCTTC.

The V gene is TRBV2, the J gene TRBJ2-1; 7 nucleotides match TRBD1. Germline values: CDR1 SNHLY, CDR2 FYNNEI. This CDR3 has 15 residues. Losses at the gene ends were 5 bases for V and 4 bases for J; bases not matched to a gene: 8. CDR3 sequence: CASSLQGPEYNEQFF. CDR3 bases: TGTGCCAGCAGTTTACAGGGGCCTGAGTACAATGAGCAGTTCTTC.

A word on this clone: Its ends do not fully match the called genes, so a read error is possible. The same CDR3 arises from other DNA sequences in this sample as well. This chain joins TRBV9 and TRBJ1-4; a weak D match, TRBD1 (6 bases). The CDR3 loop spans 15 amino acids. Germline values: CDR1 SGDLS, CDR2 YYNGEE. CDR3 residues: CASSVAGASSEKLFF. As DNA, the CDR3 is TGTGCCAGTAGCGTAGCAGGGGCGTCTTCAGAAAAACTGTTTTTT.

The J gene is TRBJ2-7, the V gene TRBV25-1; 7 nucleotides match TRBD2. This CDR3 region has 12 residues. Germline assignment: CDR1 MGHDK and CDR2 SYGVNS. Trimming at V came to 7 bases and at J to 4 bases, leaving 4 bases not matched to a gene. The CDR3 sequence: CASTAGGYEQYF. Here the CDR3 DNA reads TGTGCCAGCACCGCCGGGGGGTACGAGCAGTACTTC.